Each of the 16 T cell receptor beta chains below was sequenced from the same sample in a study of Ad26.COV2.S vaccination and SARS-CoV-2 variants. Generated by immunoSEQ multiplex PCR, the TCRdb table keeps only in-frame clones and is missing some. The sample includes some 480,000 clones, around 88% of them seen just once. Described treatment: roughly 20 received Ad26.COV2.S at low or high dose, single or two shots; five or six received placebo; per-sample allocation not given. Day 63 after the first injection of vaccine or placebo was the sampling time. The sequences come from peripheral blood, collected in a trial of Ad26.COV2.S vaccine versus placebo. These receptors were taken from a person between 18 and 59 years old who received the Ad26.COV2.S COVID-19 vaccine or a placebo.

J is TRBJ2-7 and V is TRBV7-2; 7 bases map to TRBD1. The CDR3 is 14 residues long. The germline CDR1 and CDR2 sequences are SGHTA and FQGNSA. Trimming at V came to 4 bases and at J to 4 bases, leaving 7 bases not matched to a gene. The CDR3 spells CASSYQGGQYEQYF. Written as DNA, the CDR3 is TGTGCCAGCAGCTACCAAGGGGGCCAGTACGAGCAGTACTTC.

This CDR3 reads CASSQSTGHQETQYF. The CDR3 DNA reads as TGTGCCAGCAGCCAATCGACAGGGCACCAAGAGACCCAGTACTTC. The chain combines TRBV4-2 with TRBJ2-5; 7 nucleotides match TRBD1. The CDR3 contains 15 residues. Losses at the gene ends were 2 bases for V and 0 bases for J; bases not matched to a gene: 3. CDR1 and CDR2 (germline): LGHNA, YNFKEQ.

CDR3 bases: TGCGCCAGCAGCTTGGAGGACAGCCTTACGCAGTATTTT. Protein: CASSLEDSLTQYF. The chain has TRBV5-1 and TRBJ2-3; tentative D call: TRBD1 (6 bases). From germline, CDR1 is SGHRS and CDR2 YFSETQ. The CDR3 contains 13 residues. Trimming removed 0 bases from V and 8 bases from J, with 10 bases in between.

The chain couples TRBV29-1 to TRBJ2-7; D is undetermined. V lost 4 bases to trimming and J lost 2 bases, with 6 bases between them. The germline CDR1 and CDR2 sequences are SQVTM and ANQGSEA. The CDR3 covers 11 residues. This CDR3 is CSVVGAYEQYF. CDR3 nucleotide sequence: TGCAGCGTTGTTGGGGCCTACGAGCAGTACTTC.

This clone was seen only once. The chain has TRBV6-5 and TRBJ1-1; 8 bases map to TRBD1. Germline V gene lookup returns CDR1 MNHEY and CDR2 SVGAGI. J lost 0 bases, V lost 5 bases, and 2 bases had no gene match. There are 14 residues in the CDR3. The CDR3 is CASSKDRVNTEAFF. DNA of the CDR3: TGTGCCAGCAGTAAGGACAGGGTGAACACTGAAGCTTTCTTT.

The V gene is TRBV10-3, the J gene TRBJ1-1; D remains ambiguous. Germline V gene lookup returns CDR1 ENHRY and CDR2 SYGVKD. V lost 4 bases and J lost 1, with 10 bases in between. This CDR3 is built from 14 residues. Written as DNA, the CDR3 is TGTGCCATCAGTGCGCTGGGTGGGAACACTGAAGCTTTCTTT. Amino acids: CAISALGGNTEAFF.

The chain carries TRBV2 and TRBJ1-5, with D possibly being TRBD1 (6 bases). CDR1 is SNHLY, CDR2 FYNNEI, per germline. The germline V and J ends were trimmed by 2 bases and 5 bases, with 13 bases remaining between them. CDR3 length: 15 amino acids. The CDR3 coding sequence is TGTGCCAGCAGTGAATGGGGAGGGGGATATCAGCCCCAGCATTTT. Translating it yields CASSEWGGGYQPQHF. The complete variable domain, with remaining parts taken from reference TRBV2 and TRBJ1-5, reads EPEVTQTPSHQVTQMGQEVILRCVPISNHLYFYWYRQILGQKVEFLVSFYNNEISEKSEIFDDQFSVERPDGSNFTLKIRSTKLEDSAMYFCASSEWGGGYQPQHFGDGTRLSIL.

This clone was observed a single time. This chain connects TRBV30 to TRBJ2-7; D might be TRBD1 or TRBD2, each matching 5 bases. Deletions cut 5 bases from V and 3 bases from J, with 11 bases between. Germline lookup yields CDR1 GTSNPN and CDR2 SVGIG (reference sequence). CDR3 size: 12 residues. The CDR3 DNA sequence: TGTGCCTGGGGGACCCAGGGCTACGAGCAGTACTTC. Protein product: CAWGTQGYEQYF.

The chain employs TRBV5-6 and TRBJ2-4, with TRBD1 matching over 9 bases. Germline trimming cut 3 bases from V and 5 bases from J; bases unmatched to any gene: 0. This CDR3 has 13 residues. Germline V gene sequence: CDR1 SGHDT, CDR2 YYEEEE. DNA of the CDR3: TGTGCCAGCAGCTGGACAGGGGAAAACATTCAGTACTTC. Translation gives CASSWTGENIQYF.

V and J are TRBV7-2 and TRBJ1-1; D gene ambiguous. Trimming pared 5 bases from V and 3 bases from J, leaving 16 bases between. This CDR3 contains 15 residues. The germline V gene encodes CDR1 SGHTA and CDR2 FQGNSA. Here the CDR3 reads CASSKRGTEHTEAFF. The CDR3 DNA sequence: TGTGCCAGCAGCAAGAGAGGAACGGAACACACTGAAGCTTTCTTT.

The chain is built from TRBV28 and TRBJ2-1; TRBD1 agrees at 12 bases. Germline CDR1 is MDHEN and CDR2 is SYDVKM. V lost 8 bases and J lost 7; bases outside the gene matches: 9. This CDR3 has 15 residues. CDR3 sequence: CASGLPGQGANEQFF. The CDR3 nucleotides are TGTGCCAGCGGCCTGCCGGGACAGGGGGCAAATGAGCAGTTCTTC. The variable domain in full, with the rest retrieved from reference TRBV28 and TRBJ2-1, is DVKVTQSSRYLVKRTGEKVFLECVQDMDHENMFWYRQDPGLGLRLIYFSYDVKMKEKGDIPEGYSVSREKKERFSLILESASTNQTSMYLCASGLPGQGANEQFFGPGTRLTVL.

CDR3 protein: CASSRGLAGSSGANVLTF. DNA of the CDR3: TGTGCCAGCTCACGGGGACTAGCGGGTTCCTCTGGGGCCAACGTCCTGACTTTC. This chain uses TRBV18 with TRBJ2-6; 12 nucleotides match TRBD2. CDR3 size: 18 residues. Germline V CDR1 and CDR2: KGHSH, LQKENI. Unmatched junction bases numbered 4, after V lost 4 bases and J lost 0 bases.

The rearrangement links TRBV5-1 to TRBJ2-2; 10 bases fit TRBD1. Per the germline V gene, CDR1 is SGHRS and CDR2 is YFSETQ. Trimming at V came to 3 bases and at J to 0 bases, leaving 5 bases not matched to a gene. This CDR3 region has 17 residues. CDR3 DNA: TGCGCCAGCAGCTCTGGACAGGGGGGCTCGAACACCGGGGAGCTGTTTTTT. Translated: CASSSGQGGSNTGELFF.

The J gene is TRBJ1-3, the V gene TRBV6-1, with TRBD1 matching 7 bases. V shed 2 bases, J shed 1 base, and the junction held 5 bases outside the gene matches. Looked up from germline, CDR1 is MNHNS and CDR2 is SASEGT. The length of the CDR3 is 16 residues. The CDR3 DNA sequence: TGTGCCAGCAGTGAAATAAGGGGGCCATCTGGAAACACCATATATTTT. It codes for CASSEIRGPSGNTIYF.

This chain's CDR3 is CASRQVNTGELFF. CDR3 DNA sequence: TGTGCCAGCAGACAAGTCAACACCGGGGAGCTGTTTTTT. The chain uses TRBV12-3 or TRBV12-4 and TRBJ2-2; D call uncertain. V lost 6 bases and J lost 2, with 7 bases in between. This CDR3 comprises 13 residues.

This clone was recorded a few times. V and J are TRBV6-2 or TRBV6-3 and TRBJ1-5; possibly TRBD1 for D (5 bases). Germline V gene data show CDR1 as MNHEY and CDR2 as SVGEGT. V shed 0 bases and J shed 1 base, with 13 bases lying between them. The CDR3 runs 17 residues. This chain's CDR3 is CASSYSAGGVSNQPQHF. CDR3 in DNA: TGTGCCAGCAGTTACTCGGCGGGAGGGGTGAGCAATCAGCCCCAGCATTTT.